This TCR beta chain was obtained from a study of blood T cell repertoires in COVID-19. Overall study: COVID-19 samples collected from the United States, Italy and Spain covered acute and convalescent phases. T cells, B-cell-depleted T cells, or PBMCs supplied cDNA or gDNA.

Per the study methods: Reference gene primer amplification yielded estimated nucleated cell counts. Libraries were prepared by immunoSEQ multiplex PCR; TCRdb keeps only in-frame clonotypes and omits some of them. Clonal size and the V and J genes are those of that table, whereas D and trimming came from the DNA. This repertoire shows some 240,000 clones, 80% to 90% found once; its top ten account for 10% to 13%. Trimming shortened V by 4 bases and J by 2 bases, and 8 bases separated the two germline ends. Germline lookup yields CDR1 SGDLS and CDR2 YYNGEE. This CDR3 comprises 13 residues. Enrolled during active infection, Seattle patients were then followed longitudinally.

The receptor comes from a woman in her 70s with COVID-19, enrolled during active disease. The chain combines TRBV9 with TRBJ2-3; D unresolved. What was sequenced was peripheral blood. The CDR3 DNA reads TGTGCCAGCAGCCAAGACTCCACAGATACGCAGTATTTT. Amino acid sequence: CASSQDSTDTQYF.